A selection of T cell receptor beta chains follows, all from one sample in a study of T cell repertoires in cytomegalovirus infection. No antigen has been assigned to these receptors. TCRdb independently ran MiXCR on the reads; one entry per CDR3 protein. The sample has hundreds of thousands of distinct CDR3 sequences; 30% to 40% are singletons. The specimen comprised cultured PBMCs, sampled from culture after CMV antigen stimulation. These receptors came from a human donor in good health (CMV status not recorded). Some clones in this sample may be carry-over from other donors' samples. Both conserved end residues are part of each CDR3. A D gene is named only where the DNA matches it firmly. Clone size, where shown, is once, few, many, or a class for clones that have expanded.

TRBJ2-7 | TRBV7-2 | few | . | TGTGCCAGCAGCTCACGGGAAAGCTCCTACGAGCAGTACTTC | CASSSRESSYEQYF
TRBJ1-4 | TRBV7-8 | . | . | TGTGCCAGCAGCCATGGACGGTTTTGGAACGGCGAAAAACTGTTTTTT | CASSHGRFWNGEKLFF
TRBJ1-1 | TRBV6-5 | . | . | TGTGCCAGCAGTTACAACCGGGGCACTGAAGCTTTCTTT | CASSYNRGTEAFF
TRBJ2-3 | TRBV5-1 | . | . | TGCGCCAGCAGCGGCACATACCGCACAGATACGCAGTATTTT | CASSGTYRTDTQYF
TRBJ1-1 | TRBV7-2 | many | . | TGTGCCAGCAGCTTGCAGTACACTGAAGCTTTCTTT | CASSLQYTEAFF
TRBJ2-1 | TRBV28 | . | . | TGTGCCAGCACTAGAAACAACTACAATGAGCAGTTCTTC | CASTRNNYNEQFF
TRBJ2-1 | TRBV18 | . | TRBD2 | TGTGCCAGCTCACCACCTACTAGCGATGAGCAGTTCTTC | CASSPPTSDEQFF
TRBJ2-2 | TRBV12-3/TRBV12-4 | . | . | TGTGCCAGCAGTTCGGCGACCACCGGGGAGCTGTTTTTT | CASSSATTGELFF
TRBJ2-7 | TRBV7-8 | many | TRBD2 | TGTGCCAGCTCGTTTCGCGGGGGACTGACCTACGAGCAGTACTTC | CASSFRGGLTYEQYF
TRBJ1-2 | TRBV12-3/TRBV12-4 | few | TRBD1 | TGTGCCAGCAGTGCAACGGGACAGACCTTAAGGGGCTACACCTTC | CASSATGQTLRGYTF
TRBJ2-1 | TRBV4-1 | . | TRBD2 | TGCGCCAGCAGCCCCCTGGGACTAGCGCACAATGAGCAGTTCTTC | CASSPLGLAHNEQFF
TRBJ2-1 | TRBV6-5 | few | . | TGTGCCAGCAGTTATTCCGAGGGGGACCACAATGAGCAGTTCTTC | CASSYSEGDHNEQFF
TRBJ2-1 | TRBV7-2 | . | . | TGTGCCAGCAGCTTATGGATAGGTGAGCAGTTCTTC | CASSLWIGEQFF
TRBJ1-5 | TRBV20-1 | . | . | TGCAGTGCTAGAGTGAGCATATATAGCAATCAGCCCCAGCATTTT | CSARVSIYSNQPQHF
TRBJ2-4 | TRBV7-2 | many | . | TGTGCCAGCAGCTTAAAACCAGGGACCGGGGCTACCCACTTC | CASSLKPGTGATHF
TRBJ2-7 | TRBV28 | few | . | TGTGCCAGCAGTTTATCCCCCCCGTCGGTCTTGCCCCAGGAATCTTCCTACTACGAGCAGTACTTC | CASSLSPPSVLPQESSYYEQYF
TRBJ1-1 | TRBV4-3 | once | . | TGCGCCAGCAGCCAAGATCATGAAGGCATGAACACTGAAGCTTTCTTT | CASSQDHEGMNTEAFF
TRBJ2-7 | TRBV4-1 | . | TRBD1 | TGCGCCAGCAGCCAGGGCAGGGGGATAGGGGAGCAGTACTTC | CASSQGRGIGEQYF
TRBJ2-5 | TRBV12-3/TRBV12-4 | few | . | TGTGCCAGCAGCTGGACGTCGGAGACCCAGTACTTC | CASSWTSETQYF
TRBJ2-2 | TRBV11-2 | few | TRBD2 | TGTGCCAGCAGCCGCTATGCGGGAGGCTACACCGGGGAGCTGTTTTTT | CASSRYAGGYTGELFF
TRBJ1-2 | TRBV6-2/TRBV6-3 | few | . | TGTGCCACCGAGTTACTGGGACCTCTTGGCTACACCTTC | CATELLGPLGYTF
TRBJ2-3 | TRBV20-1 | few | . | TGCAGTGCTAGGATCCCACCGACGTTAGCGGAGCAAAGCACAGATACGCAGTATTTT | CSARIPPTLAEQSTDTQYF
TRBJ2-1 | TRBV6-1 | . | . | TGTGCCAGCAGAGACGAGGCGCATCGAGGTGAGCAGTTCTTC | CASRDEAHRGEQFF
TRBJ1-4 | TRBV27 | . | . | TGTGCCAGCCAACGAGTTACAGCAACTAATGAAAAACTGTTTTTT | CASQRVTATNEKLFF
TRBJ2-3 | TRBV7-8 | . | . | TGTGCCAGCATATCAGATACTAGCACAGATACGCAGTATTTT | CASISDTSTDTQYF
TRBJ2-3 | TRBV7-2 | few | TRBD2 | TGTGCCAGCAGCATCAGACTAGCGGGAGGCTCCACAGATACGCAGTATTTT | CASSIRLAGGSTDTQYF
TRBJ1-2 | TRBV7-8 | few | . | TGTGCCAGCAGCTTAGGGGCCGGGTCAGGGGCTGATGGCTACACCTTC | CASSLGAGSGADGYTF
TRBJ1-1 | TRBV28 | . | . | TGTGCCAGCAGTTTCCGCAGGGGAGCATACACTGAAGCTTTCTTT | CASSFRRGAYTEAFF
TRBJ1-6 | TRBV18 | . | . | TGTGCCAGCTCACCACCCCCCGCGGGGTCACCCCTCCACTTT | CASSPPPAGSPLHF
TRBJ2-2 | TRBV4-1 | few | TRBD2 | TGCGCCAGCAGACCGGGACTAGCGATAAACACCGGGGAGCTGTTTTTT | CASRPGLAINTGELFF
TRBJ2-3 | TRBV7-8 | few | TRBD2 | TGTGCCAGCAGCCCTGCGGGGGTTTTGGACACAGATACGCAGTATTTT | CASSPAGVLDTDTQYF
TRBJ1-2 | TRBV6-2/TRBV6-3 | many | . | TGTGCCAGCAGTCAGGGACGGAACTATGGCTACACCTTC | CASSQGRNYGYTF
TRBJ1-2 | TRBV12-3/TRBV12-4 | . | . | TGTGCCAGCAGCCCCGCGGGGTACTATGGCTACACCTTC | CASSPAGYYGYTF
TRBJ2-1 | TRBV7-2 | many | TRBD2 | TGTGCCAGCAGCCCACCTAGCGGCAATGAGCAGTTCTTC | CASSPPSGNEQFF
TRBJ1-2 | TRBV7-8 | . | . | TGTGCCAGCAGCTTAGTATCCGCTTATGGCTACACCTTC | CASSLVSAYGYTF
TRBJ2-3 | TRBV19 | . | . | TGTGCCAGTAGTATTCGGGACCCCACAGATACGCAGTATTTT | CASSIRDPTDTQYF
TRBJ2-1 | TRBV7-2 | many | TRBD2 | TGTGCCAGCAGGGATGGGACTAGCGGGAGGTCCCATGAGCAGTTCTTC | CASRDGTSGRSHEQFF
TRBJ1-5 | TRBV19 | . | TRBD1 | TGTGCCAGTAGCACACAGGGGGAGGGCAATCAGCCCCAGCATTTT | CASSTQGEGNQPQHF
TRBJ1-3 | TRBV19 | few | . | TGTGCCAGTACGCGAGACTCCCGCTCTGGAAACACCATATATTTT | CASTRDSRSGNTIYF
TRBJ2-1 | TRBV7-2 | many | . | TGTGCCAGCAGCTTAGCCTATGAGCAGTTCTTC | CASSLAYEQFF
TRBJ1-3 | TRBV7-4 | few | TRBD1 | TGTGCCAGCAGCTCCCGACAGGGGCCCTCTGGAAACACCATATATTTT | CASSSRQGPSGNTIYF
TRBJ2-3 | TRBV7-2 | few | . | TGTGCCAGCAGCTTATCCTCTGGGTATACGCAGTATTTT | CASSLSSGYTQYF
TRBJ1-1 | TRBV5-1 | . | TRBD1 | TGCGCCAGCAGCTCGAGGGGGCAAGGAGGGACTGAAGCTTTCTTT | CASSSRGQGGTEAFF
TRBJ2-5 | TRBV7-9 | . | . | TGTGCCAGCAGCTTCACACCCGGACAGTTACAAGAGACCCAGTACTTC | CASSFTPGQLQETQYF
TRBJ2-7 | TRBV7-2 | many | . | TGTGCCAGCAGCTTCACCCTAGGCTACGAGCAGTACTTC | CASSFTLGYEQYF
TRBJ1-2 | TRBV9 | . | . | TGTGCCAGCAGCGCCAGCGCCCGAGCCCATGGCTACACCTTC | CASSASARAHGYTF
TRBJ2-1 | TRBV7-2 | few | TRBD1 | TGTGCCAGCAGTGGGGACAGGGGGATCTACAATGAGCAGTTCTTC | CASSGDRGIYNEQFF
TRBJ1-6 | TRBV7-9 | few | . | TGTGCCAGCAGCTTACCTATGGGGACTTCACCCCTCCACTTT | CASSLPMGTSPLHF
TRBJ2-1 | TRBV6-5 | once | . | TGTGCCAGCAGTCGAACCCCAGGGGAGCTGGGGAATGAGCAGTTCTTC | CASSRTPGELGNEQFF
TRBJ1-2 | TRBV6-1 | . | . | TGTGCCAGCAGGTCGCCTCCGGGTCCTGGCTACACCTTC | CASRSPPGPGYTF
TRBJ1-2 | TRBV30 | few | TRBD1 | TGTGCCTGTCCCTCTGGGACAGGGGGTGGCTACACCTTC | CACPSGTGGGYTF
TRBJ2-3 | TRBV7-8 | . | . | TGTGCCAGCAGCTTAGCCCCAATAAGTACAGATACGCAGTATTTT | CASSLAPISTDTQYF
TRBJ2-5 | TRBV20-1 | . | . | TGCAGTGCTGAAAGACAAGAGACCCAGTACTTC | CSAERQETQYF
TRBJ1-6 | TRBV5-4 | few | TRBD1 | TGTGCCAGCAGCCCGGGAGGCAGGGGGAGTAATTCACCCCTCCACTTT | CASSPGGRGSNSPLHF
TRBJ2-1 | TRBV7-2 | few | . | TGTGCCAGCGGTTTTGGTCTCTACAATGAGCAGTTCTTC | CASGFGLYNEQFF
TRBJ2-7 | TRBV28 | . | . | TGTGCCAGCAGCCCCGGGAGTCGCCCCTACGAGCAGTACTTC | CASSPGSRPYEQYF
TRBJ1-1 | TRBV6-2/TRBV6-3 | . | . | TGTGCCACCGGGAGGCCGGCTATGAACACTGAAGCTTTCTTT | CATGRPAMNTEAFF
TRBJ2-5 | TRBV7-9 | many | TRBD2 | TGTGCCAGCAGCCTCACCGGGACTACCGAAGAGACCCAGTACTTC | CASSLTGTTEETQYF
TRBJ2-6 | TRBV12-3/TRBV12-4 | few | . | TGTGCCAGCAGTTTAGTTCCTTCCCAATCTGGGGCCAACGTCCTGACTTTC | CASSLVPSQSGANVLTF